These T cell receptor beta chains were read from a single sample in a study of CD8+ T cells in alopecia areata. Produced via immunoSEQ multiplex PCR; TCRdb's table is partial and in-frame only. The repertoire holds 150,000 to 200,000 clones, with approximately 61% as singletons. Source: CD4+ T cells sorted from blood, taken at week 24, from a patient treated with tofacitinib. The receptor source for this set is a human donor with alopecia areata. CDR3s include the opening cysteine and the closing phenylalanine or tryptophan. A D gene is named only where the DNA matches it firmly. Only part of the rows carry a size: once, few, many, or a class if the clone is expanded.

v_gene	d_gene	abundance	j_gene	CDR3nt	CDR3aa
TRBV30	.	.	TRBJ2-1	TGTGCCTGGAGTCTCACGAGGGACAATGAGCAGTTCTTC	CAWSLTRDNEQFF
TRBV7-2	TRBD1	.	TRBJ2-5	TGTGCCAGCAGCTCCGTCCCGGGACAGGGGTTGGGAGAGACCCAGTACTTC	CASSSVPGQGLGETQYF
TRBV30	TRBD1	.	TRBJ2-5	TGTGCCTGGAGTCCGCCCACAGGGACAGCACAAGAGACCCAGTACTTC	CAWSPPTGTAQETQYF
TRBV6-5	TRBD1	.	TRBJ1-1	TGTGCCAGCAGTTACTGGCAGGGGGAGGTTGCTTTCTTT	CASSYWQGEVAFF
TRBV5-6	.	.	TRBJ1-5	TGTGCCAGCAGCTTGGCCCATCAGCCCCAGCATTTT	CASSLAHQPQHF
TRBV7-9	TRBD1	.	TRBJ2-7	TGTGCCAGCAGTCCTACAGGGGTGGGCGAGCAGTACTTC	CASSPTGVGEQYF
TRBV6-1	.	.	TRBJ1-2	TGTGCCACCATCCAGCATGGCTACACCTTC	CATIQHGYTF
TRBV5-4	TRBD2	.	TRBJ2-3	TGTGCCAGCAGCTCCTTAGCGGGGGGGACAGATACGCAGTATTTT	CASSSLAGGTDTQYF
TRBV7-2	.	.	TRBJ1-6	TGTGCCAGCAGCATACTGGACAGATCGAATTCACCCCTCCACTTT	CASSILDRSNSPLHF
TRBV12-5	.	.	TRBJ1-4	TGTGCTAGTGGTTTCCGGGCTAATGAAAAACTGTTTTTT	CASGFRANEKLFF
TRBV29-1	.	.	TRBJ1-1	TGCAGCGTTACTGGGACGGCGAACACTGAAGCTTTCTTT	CSVTGTANTEAFF
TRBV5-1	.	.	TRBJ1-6	TGCGCCAGCAGCTTGAGAGAAGATGGCACCGTGAATTCACCCCTCCACTTT	CASSLREDGTVNSPLHF
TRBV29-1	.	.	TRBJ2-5	TGCAGCGTTGGGGTACGCCTCGGGGAGACCCAGTACTTC	CSVGVRLGETQYF
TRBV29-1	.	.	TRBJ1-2	TGCCATACCTGGTGGGGGATCTATGGCTACACCTTC	CHTWWGIYGYTF
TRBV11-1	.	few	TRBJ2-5	TGTGCCAGCAGCGTATTACAGGCGGTGGAGACCCAGTACTTC	CASSVLQAVETQYF
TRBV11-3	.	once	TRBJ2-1	TGTGCCAGCAGCGCCGAGAGTAGTTCTTACAATGAGCAGTTCTTC	CASSAESSSYNEQFF
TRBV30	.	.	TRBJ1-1	TGTGCCTGGAGTCAACAGGGAGGAACTGAAGCTTTCTTT	CAWSQQGGTEAFF
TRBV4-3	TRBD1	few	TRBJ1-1	TGCGCCAGCAGCCAAGCCTCCCTTTTACAGGGGGAAGCTTTCTTT	CASSQASLLQGEAFF
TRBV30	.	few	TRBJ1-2	TGTGCCTGGAAAAGGTCTTATGGCTACACCTTC	CAWKRSYGYTF
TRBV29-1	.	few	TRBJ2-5	TGCAGCGTTGTGTGGCAGGGAGAGACCCAGTACTTC	CSVVWQGETQYF
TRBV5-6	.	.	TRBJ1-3	TGTGCCAGCAGCTTGATTCACGGGGCAAGTGGAAACACCATATATTTT	CASSLIHGASGNTIYF
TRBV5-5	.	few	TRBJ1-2	TGTGCCAGCAGCTTGACGGGGGATTATGGCTACACCTTC	CASSLTGDYGYTF
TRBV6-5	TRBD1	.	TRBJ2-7	TGTGCCAGCAGTTTCCGGACAGGGACGGGCGAGCAGTACTTC	CASSFRTGTGEQYF
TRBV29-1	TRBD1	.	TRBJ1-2	TGCAGCGTTTCTCCCAGGGGGCCAGACTATGGCTACACCTTC	CSVSPRGPDYGYTF
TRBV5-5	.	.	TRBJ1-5	TGTGCCAGCAGCCTAGGGGTCGATAGCAATCAGCCCCAGCATTTT	CASSLGVDSNQPQHF
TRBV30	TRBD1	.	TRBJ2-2	TGTGCGGGGACAGGGAAGAACACCGGGGAGCTGTTTTTT	CAGTGKNTGELFF
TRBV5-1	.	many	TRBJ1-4	TGCGCCAGCAGCCCACAGGCCCCTAATGAAAAACTGTTTTTT	CASSPQAPNEKLFF
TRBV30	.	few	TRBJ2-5	TGTGCCTGGAGTCACAGGGAACGGGAGACCCAGTACTTC	CAWSHRERETQYF
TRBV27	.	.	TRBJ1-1	TGTGCCAGCAGTCAAGGGAGGACTGAAGCTTTCTTT	CASSQGRTEAFF
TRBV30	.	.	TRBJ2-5	TGTGCCTGGAGTCTAGAAGAGACCCAGTACTTC	CAWSLEETQYF
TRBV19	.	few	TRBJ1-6	TGTGCCAGTAGTATTCAGGGAGTAGAGAATTCACCCCTCCACTTT	CASSIQGVENSPLHF
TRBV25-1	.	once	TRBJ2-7	TGTGCCAGCAGTCCAACAGGACTCTACGAGCAGTACTTC	CASSPTGLYEQYF
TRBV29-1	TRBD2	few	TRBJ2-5	TGCAGCGTTGAAATAGGACTAGGGTCGGAGACCCAGTACTTC	CSVEIGLGSETQYF
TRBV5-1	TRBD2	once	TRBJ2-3	TGCGCCAGCAGCTTGGATACCTGGACTAGAGAAGATACGCAGTATTTT	CASSLDTWTREDTQYF
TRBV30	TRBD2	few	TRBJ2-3	TGTGCCTTTCTGCGCGGGGGGGCAGATACGCAGTATTTT	CAFLRGGADTQYF
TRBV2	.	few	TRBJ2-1	TGTGCCAGCAGTGGCTACGTAGGGGCCAGTGAGCAGTTCTTC	CASSGYVGASEQFF
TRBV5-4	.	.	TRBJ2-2	TGTGCCAGCAGCCTCCGGGACCCAACCGGGGAGCTGTTTTTT	CASSLRDPTGELFF
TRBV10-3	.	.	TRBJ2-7	TGTGCCATCAGTGAGTTGGAGGACAGCTTCGGCTCCTACGAGCAGTACTTC	CAISELEDSFGSYEQYF
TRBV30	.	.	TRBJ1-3	TGTGCCTGGAGTGTAGTCGGCGGAAACACCATATATTTT	CAWSVVGGNTIYF
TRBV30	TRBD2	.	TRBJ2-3	TGTGCCTGGAGCTCTAGCGGAGCAGATACGCAGTATTTT	CAWSSSGADTQYF
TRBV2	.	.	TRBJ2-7	TGTGCCAGCAGGGACCTAACCTACGAGCAGTACTTC	CASRDLTYEQYF
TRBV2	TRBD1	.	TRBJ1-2	TGTGCCAGCAAACAGACAGGGCTTACCTTCTATGGCTACACCTTC	CASKQTGLTFYGYTF
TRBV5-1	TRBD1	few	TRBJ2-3	TGCGCCAGCAGCCCCGGACAGGGTACGCAGTATTTT	CASSPGQGTQYF
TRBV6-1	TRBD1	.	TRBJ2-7	TGTGCCGCGTCCCCGGGGACAGGGCCATCCCTTTTC	CAASPGTGPSLF
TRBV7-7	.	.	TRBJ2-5	TGTGCCAGCAGCCAAGACAGGTTCGGGGAGACCCAGTACTTC	CASSQDRFGETQYF
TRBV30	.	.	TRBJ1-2	TGTGCCTGGACTGGTAGCGGGACGGACTACACCTTC	CAWTGSGTDYTF
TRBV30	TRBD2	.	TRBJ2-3	TGTGCCTGGAGTGTTAAACGCGGGGGGACAGATACGCAGTATTTT	CAWSVKRGGTDTQYF
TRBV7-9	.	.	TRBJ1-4	TGTGCCAGCAGCCTCGAGGGTAATCATGAAAAACTGTTTTTT	CASSLEGNHEKLFF
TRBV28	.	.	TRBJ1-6	TGTGCCAGCAGTTTACTCTCAAGGGGGAAGGTGGATTCACCCCTCCACTTT	CASSLLSRGKVDSPLHF
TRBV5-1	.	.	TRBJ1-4	TGCGCCAGCAGCTTGTCAGGTTTCGGCGAAAAACTGTTTTTT	CASSLSGFGEKLFF